The next 24 T cell receptor beta chains were all read from a single sample in a study of blood T cell repertoires in COVID-19. Sequenced by immunoSEQ multiplex PCR; TCRdb stores in-frame clones only, minus some. Of around 260,000 clones listed, 85% are singletons. The specimen sequenced was peripheral blood. The receptors here all came from a human donor in a cohort sampled during active COVID-19.

The chain uses TRBV4-1 and TRBJ2-7; perhaps TRBD2 as D (6 bases). From germline, CDR1 is MGHRA and CDR2 YSYEKL. V was shortened by 1 base and J by 6 bases, with 28 bases between the two germline ends. This CDR3 comprises 19 residues. CDR3 sequence reads: CASSQGILGLAADISEQYF. CDR3 bases: TGCGCCAGCAGCCAAGGAATTTTGGGTTTAGCGGCCGATATAAGCGAGCAGTACTTC.

The chain uses TRBV5-4 and TRBJ2-2, with no clear D. Germline loops: CDR1 SGHNT, CDR2 YYREEE (reference sequence). V shed 5 bases and J shed 0 bases, with 17 bases lying between them. This CDR3 is 17 amino acids long. The CDR3 is CASSSGPGFSNTGELFF. CDR3 nucleotides: TGTGCCAGCAGTTCTGGCCCAGGATTCTCGAACACCGGGGAGCTGTTTTTT.

The chain uses TRBV15 and TRBJ2-2, with D maybe TRBD1 (6 bases). Per the germline V gene, CDR1 is LNHNV and CDR2 is YYDKDF (reference sequence). V shed 3 bases and J shed 6 bases, with 14 bases lying between them. CDR3 length equals 15 residues. CDR3 residues: CATSSGRGWAGELFF. The CDR3 region has the DNA TGTGCCACCAGCAGTGGCAGGGGATGGGCCGGGGAGCTGTTTTTT.

The chain has TRBV2 and TRBJ1-2; D is unresolved. Trimming took 6 bases from V and 8 from J, leaving 22 bases between them. The CDR3 is made up of 15 amino acids. CDR1 and CDR2 (germline): SNHLY, FYNNEI. Here the CDR3 reads CASRTEKNALEGYTF. The CDR3 DNA follows: TGTGCCAGCAGAACGGAAAAGAACGCCTTGGAGGGCTACACCTTC.

The DNA for the CDR3 is TGTGCCAGCAGCTCCGACAGTTATATCCGCGAGCAGTACTTC. The encoded protein is CASSSDSYIREQYF. This rearrangement joins TRBV3-1 (or the pseudogene TRBV3-2) to TRBJ2-7, with D possibly TRBD1 on 5 matching bases. Germline-derived CDR1 and CDR2 are LGHDT and YNNKEL (reference sequence). Trimming pared 5 bases from V and 6 bases from J, leaving 17 bases between. CDR3 length: 14 residues.

The chain uses TRBV3-1 (or the pseudogene TRBV3-2) and TRBJ1-1; a weak D match, TRBD1 (6 bases). V was trimmed by 8 bases and J by 11 bases, leaving 21 bases between them. CDR3 length equals 13 residues. Germline CDR1 LGHDT, CDR2 YNNKEL (reference sequence). CDR3: CASGFASRGVAFF. The CDR3 DNA follows: TGTGCCAGCGGCTTTGCGAGCAGGGGAGTTGCTTTCTTT.

The CDR3 region has the DNA TGTGCCTGGAGTGTACTAACGGGAGTCCCCTATGGGCAGTTCTTC. Protein sequence: CAWSVLTGVPYGQFF. The rearrangement links TRBV30 to TRBJ2-1; a possible D gene is TRBD2 (6 bases). Germline CDR1 GTSNPN, CDR2 SVGIG (reference sequence). This CDR3 has 15 amino acids. V was pared by 0 bases and J by 12 bases, with 21 bases between.

With regard to this clone: Relative to the germline gene, one junction end is altered; a read error may explain this. The V call is TRBV5-4, the J call TRBJ2-2; no clear D. The germline CDR1 and CDR2 sequences are SGHNT and YYREEE (reference sequence). There are 15 residues in the CDR3. CDR3 region: CASSFWQTKTGELFF. The DNA of the CDR3 is TGTGCCAGCAGCTTCTGGCAAACGAAAACCGGGGAGCTGTTTTTT.

CDR3 amino acids: CASSLETGFTGYTF. CDR3 bases: TGCGCCAGCAGCTTAGAGACAGGGTTTACAGGCTACACCTTC. The chain carries TRBV5-1 and TRBJ1-2; 7 bases align to TRBD1. The CDR3 length is 14 residues. The trim removed 2 bases at V and 8 bases at J, leaving 9 bases unmatched. Looked up from germline, CDR1 is SGHRS and CDR2 is YFSETQ.

V and J are TRBV7-2 and TRBJ2-7; TRBD1 matches at 10 bases. CDR1 and CDR2 from the germline V gene are SGHTA and FQGNSA. Trimming at V came to 4 bases and at J to 7 bases, leaving 4 bases not matched to a gene. The CDR3 extends over 13 amino acids. CDR3 in DNA: TGTGCCAGCAGCTATGACAGGGGGCGTGAGCAGTACTTC. It is translated as CASSYDRGREQYF.

This chain connects TRBV10-3 to TRBJ2-5, with D possibly matching TRBD2 (5 bases). Germline V gene data show CDR1 as ENHRY and CDR2 as SYGVKD. The CDR3 totals 13 residues. Trimming left V 4 bases short and J 1 base short, with 7 bases between. This CDR3 reads CAISGTAQETQYF. The CDR3, as DNA: TGTGCCATCAGTGGGACTGCCCAAGAGACCCAGTACTTC.

The chain combines TRBV18 with TRBJ2-1, with D hard to call. Germline lookup yields CDR1 KGHSH and CDR2 LQKENI. The CDR3 contains 14 residues. V lost 0 bases and J lost 4, with 7 bases in between. DNA of the CDR3: TGTGCCAGCTCACCACCTAGTCGGTACAATGAGCAGTTCTTC. Amino acids: CASSPPSRYNEQFF.

This chain links TRBV19 with TRBJ1-2; D possibly corresponds to TRBD1 (6 bases). V was clipped by 6 bases and J by 2 bases, with 10 bases between them. Germline V lookup: CDR1 LNHDA, CDR2 SQIVND (reference sequence). This CDR3 contains 13 residues. The CDR3: CASSKDSNYGYTF. The CDR3 DNA reads as TGTGCCAGTAGCAAGGACAGCAACTATGGCTACACCTTC.

The chain is built from TRBV9 and TRBJ2-3, with D possibly being TRBD2 (6 bases). The CDR3 is 13 residues long. Trimming shortened V by 4 bases and J by 6 bases, and 12 bases separated the two germline ends. Germline V gene sequence: CDR1 SGDLS, CDR2 YYNGEE. CDR3 nucleotides: TGTGCCAGCAGCTCTGACCGGGGGGATACGCAGTATTTT. It is translated as CASSSDRGDTQYF.

The chain uses TRBV12-3 or TRBV12-4 and TRBJ1-1; D ambiguous. Between the trimmed V and J ends, which lost 5 bases and 9 bases, there was a span of 13 bases. The CDR3 runs to 12 residues. CDR3 coding DNA: TGTGCCAGCAGTCCCCGGCAGGCACAAGCTTTCTTT. It specifies CASSPRQAQAFF.

This clone was picked up one time. The rearrangement links TRBV27 to TRBJ2-7; D possibly corresponds to TRBD1 (5 bases). This CDR3 is 14 amino acids long. Trimming stripped 2 bases from V and 4 bases from J, with 12 bases between. In germline, CDR1 is MNHEY, CDR2 SMNVEV (reference sequence). CDR3 in DNA: TGTGCCAGCAGTTTACAGAGTGACAGTTACGAGCAGTACTTC. This sequence encodes CASSLQSDSYEQYF.

The rearrangement joins TRBV18 to TRBJ1-1; 7 bases are shared with TRBD1. The CDR3 consists of 12 residues. Trimming took 3 bases from V and 7 from J; bases not matched to a gene: 2. The V gene's germline CDR1 is KGHSH and CDR2 LQKENI. The CDR3 loop is CASSPDRHEAFF. For the CDR3, the DNA is TGTGCCAGCTCACCGGACAGGCATGAAGCTTTCTTT.

J is TRBJ2-2 and V is TRBV19, with 7 bases that match TRBD1. The CDR3 sequence is 16 residues long. With V trimmed by 7 bases and J by 6 bases, 14 bases remained unmatched. CDR1 is LNHDA, CDR2 SQIVND, per germline (reference sequence). CDR3 DNA: TGTGCCAGTATCAGGAGCAGCCTCGGACAGGCCGGGGAGCTGTTTTTT. Translated, it gives CASIRSSLGQAGELFF.

J is TRBJ1-2 and V is TRBV20-1, with D uncertain. With 3 bases removed from V and 4 bases from J, the gap between germline ends came to 12 bases. This CDR3 contains 13 residues. CDR1 and CDR2 (germline): DFQATT, SNEGSKA (reference sequence). The CDR3 loop reads CSASAPVSYGYTF. In nucleotides, the CDR3 is TGCAGTGCTAGTGCCCCGGTTTCCTATGGCTACACCTTC.

V usage is TRBV27 and J usage is TRBJ1-1, with D perhaps matching TRBD1 (6 bases). The CDR3 covers 14 residues. CDR1 is MNHEY and CDR2 is SMNVEV in the germline V gene (reference sequence). Deletions cut 6 bases from V and 1 base from J, with 12 bases between. Written as DNA, the CDR3 is TGTGCCAGCAGACTTACAGGGCAGAACACTGAAGCTTTCTTT. Its translation: CASRLTGQNTEAFF.

The chain uses TRBV19 and TRBJ1-1; no firm D call. V was clipped by 5 bases and J by 1 base, with 11 bases between them. CDR3 length: 14 residues. From germline, CDR1 is LNHDA and CDR2 SQIVND (reference sequence). CDR3 in DNA: TGTGCCAGTAGTTCTCTAAGAAGGAACACTGAAGCTTTCTTT. It is translated as CASSSLRRNTEAFF.

This clone appeared a single time. V gene TRBV12-3 or TRBV12-4 combines with J gene TRBJ2-3; D is unresolved. The CDR3 is made up of 12 amino acids. Trimming left V 1 base short and J 8 bases short, with 7 bases between. The CDR3 loop is CASSLVSATQYF. The CDR3 DNA is TGTGCCAGCAGTTTAGTGAGTGCTACGCAGTATTTT.

A word on this clone: The junction does not match germline at one end; this may be a read error. The chain joins TRBV4-1 to TRBJ2-3, with 7 bases that match TRBD2. Germline V gives CDR1 MGHRA, CDR2 YSYEKL. This CDR3 contains 19 residues. CDR3 region: CASRQGPPRTMSGGDTQYF. The CDR3 DNA sequence: TGCGCCAGCAGGCAAGGGCCGCCTCGAACAATGTCCGGGGGGGATACGCAGTATTTT.

The chain recombines TRBV5-1 with TRBJ2-5; TRBD1 aligns across 10 bases. Germline CDR1 is SGHRS and CDR2 is YFSETQ. Trimming took 0 bases from V and 3 from J; bases not matched to a gene: 5. The CDR3 extends over 16 amino acids. CDR3 nucleotides: TGCGCCAGCAGCTTGGGGTGGACAGGGGGGAAAGAGACCCAGTACTTC. Amino acid sequence: CASSLGWTGGKETQYF.